This T cell receptor beta chain was observed in a study of Ad26.COV2.S vaccination and SARS-CoV-2 variants. Study results and caveats: Vaccinees showed greater spike-specific TCR breadth than placebo recipients.

Comments on this clone: Its antigen remains unidentified.

Measured with immunoSEQ multiplex PCR; TCRdb has only the in-frame clones, and not every one. Of around 250,000 clones in the sample, approximately 90% were seen once. The length of the CDR3 is 16 residues. Germline V gene sequence: CDR1 SGHRS, CDR2 YFSETQ. The ends were cut back, 0 bases at V and 0 bases at J, with 11 bases in the middle. Stated treatment: some 20 received Ad26.COV2.S at low or high dose, single or two shots; 5 received placebo; per-sample allocation not given. At day 63 after the first vaccine or placebo injection, samples were drawn. The rearrangement joins TRBV5-1 to TRBJ2-3, with D unclear. This receptor was obtained from a person between 18 and 65 years old who received the Ad26.COV2.S COVID-19 vaccine or a placebo. The specimen comprised peripheral blood, sampled in a trial of Ad26.COV2.S vaccine versus placebo. CDR3 residues: CASSLAAKASTDTQYF. The CDR3 nucleotides are TGCGCCAGCAGCTTGGCCGCAAAAGCTAGCACAGATACGCAGTATTTT.